In its sample, the clone carrying this T cell receptor beta chain was seen many times. The V gene's germline CDR1 is SGHDT and CDR2 YYEEEE. The CDR3 totals 16 residues. Trimming shortened V by 2 bases and J by 4 bases, and 15 bases separated the two germline ends. This sample's TCRbeta library carried unique molecular identifier barcodes. TCRdb reanalysed the PCR reads using MiXCR and keeps one entry per CDR3 protein. The sample records about 260,000 distinct CDR3 sequences, under 9.5% being singletons. The sample belongs to a study of T-cell reconstitution after alpha-beta-depleted transplantation in children.

The sequencing used PBMCs, mostly from graft donor cells, collected 180 days after TCRalphabeta/CD19-depleted stem cell transplant. The TCR sequence derives from a male patient aged 10-17 years who had a stem cell transplant for acute lymphoblastic leukemia, so the T cells may come from the graft donor. The rearrangement links TRBV5-6 to TRBJ2-2; D is perhaps TRBD2 (6 bases). CDR3 loop: CASSFSGEAGTGELFF. CDR3 DNA: TGTGCCAGCAGCTTCTCGGGAGAGGCAGGCACCGGGGAGCTGTTTTTT.